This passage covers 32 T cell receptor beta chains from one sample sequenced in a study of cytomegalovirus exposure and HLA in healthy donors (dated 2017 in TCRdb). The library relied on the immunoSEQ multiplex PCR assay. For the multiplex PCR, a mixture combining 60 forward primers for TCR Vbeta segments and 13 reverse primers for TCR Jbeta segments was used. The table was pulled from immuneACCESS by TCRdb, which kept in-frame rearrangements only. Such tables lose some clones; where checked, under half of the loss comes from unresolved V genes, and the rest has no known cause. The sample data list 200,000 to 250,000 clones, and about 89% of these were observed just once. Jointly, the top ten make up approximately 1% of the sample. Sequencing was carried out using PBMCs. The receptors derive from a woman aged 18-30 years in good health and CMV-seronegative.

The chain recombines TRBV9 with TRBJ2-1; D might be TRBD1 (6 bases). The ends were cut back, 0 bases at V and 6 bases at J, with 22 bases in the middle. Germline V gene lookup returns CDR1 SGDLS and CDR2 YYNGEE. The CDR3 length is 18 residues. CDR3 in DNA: TGTGCCAGCAGCGTAGGACCGTCCGCAGGGGCTAGAGGCAATGAGCAGTTCTTC. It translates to CASSVGPSAGARGNEQFF.

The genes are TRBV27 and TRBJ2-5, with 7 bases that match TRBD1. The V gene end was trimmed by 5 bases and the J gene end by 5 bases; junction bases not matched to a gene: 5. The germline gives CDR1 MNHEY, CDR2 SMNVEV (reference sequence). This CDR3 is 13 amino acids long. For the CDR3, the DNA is TGTGCCAGCAGTGATCAGGGACAGGAGACCCAGTACTTC. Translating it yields CASSDQGQETQYF.

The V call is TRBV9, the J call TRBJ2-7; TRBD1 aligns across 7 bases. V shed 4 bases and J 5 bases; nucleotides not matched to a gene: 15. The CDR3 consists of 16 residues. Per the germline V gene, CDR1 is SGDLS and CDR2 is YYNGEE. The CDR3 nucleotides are TGTGCCAGCAGCTCAACAGGGGATAAGGGACGGGACGAGCAGTACTTC. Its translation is CASSSTGDKGRDEQYF.

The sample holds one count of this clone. CDR3 loop: CASSLVVTDTQYF. The CDR3 nucleotides are TGTGCCAGCAGCTTAGTTGTAACAGATACGCAGTATTTT. The gene calls are TRBV7-2 and TRBJ2-3; D not certain. This CDR3 is 13 amino acids long. Germline lookup yields CDR1 SGHTA and CDR2 FQGNSA. Trimming removed 1 base at V and 3 bases at J, with 5 bases between.

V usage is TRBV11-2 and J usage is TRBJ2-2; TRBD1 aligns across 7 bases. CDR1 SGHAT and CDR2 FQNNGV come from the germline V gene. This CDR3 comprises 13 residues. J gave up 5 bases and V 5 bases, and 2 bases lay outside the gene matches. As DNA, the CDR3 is TGTGCCAGCAGCCCACAGGGGACCGGGGAGCTGTTTTTT. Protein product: CASSPQGTGELFF. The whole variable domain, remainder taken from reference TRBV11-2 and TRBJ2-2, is EAGVAQSPRYKIIEKRQSVAFWCNPISGHATLYWYQQILGQGPKLLIQFQNNGVVDDSQLPKDRFSAERLKGVDSTLKIQPAKLEDSAVYLCASSPQGTGELFFGEGSRLTVL.

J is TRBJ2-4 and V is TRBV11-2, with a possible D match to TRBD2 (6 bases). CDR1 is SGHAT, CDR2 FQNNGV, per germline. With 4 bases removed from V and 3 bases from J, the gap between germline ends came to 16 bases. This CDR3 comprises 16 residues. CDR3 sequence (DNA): TGTGCCAGCAGCTCGCAAAAGGACTACCTCAAAAACATTCAGTACTTC. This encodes CASSSQKDYLKNIQYF.

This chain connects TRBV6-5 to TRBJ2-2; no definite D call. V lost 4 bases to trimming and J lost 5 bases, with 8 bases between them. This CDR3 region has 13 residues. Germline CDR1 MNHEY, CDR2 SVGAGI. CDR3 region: CASSLAETGELFF. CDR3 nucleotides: TGTGCCAGCAGTTTGGCCGAAACCGGGGAGCTGTTTTTT.

This chain's CDR3 is CASSDGQGLYEQYF. CDR3 coding DNA: TGTGCCAGCAGCGATGGACAGGGATTGTACGAGCAGTACTTC. The chain is built from TRBV6-1 and TRBJ2-7; 8 nucleotides agree with TRBD1. Trimming removed 6 bases from V and 4 bases from J; junction bases left unmatched: 8. There are 14 residues in the CDR3. CDR1 is MNHNS and CDR2 is SASEGT in the germline V gene.

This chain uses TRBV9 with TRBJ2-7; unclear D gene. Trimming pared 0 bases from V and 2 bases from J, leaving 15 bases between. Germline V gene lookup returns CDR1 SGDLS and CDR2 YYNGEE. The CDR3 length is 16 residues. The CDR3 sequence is CASSVAGSSGAYEQYF. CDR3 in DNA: TGTGCCAGCAGCGTAGCTGGTAGCTCGGGTGCCTACGAGCAGTACTTC.

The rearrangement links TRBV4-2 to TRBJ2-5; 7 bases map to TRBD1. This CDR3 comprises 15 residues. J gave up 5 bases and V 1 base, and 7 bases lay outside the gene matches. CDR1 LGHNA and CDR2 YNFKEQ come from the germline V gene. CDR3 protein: CASSQVQGKGETQYF. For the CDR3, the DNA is TGTGCCAGCAGCCAAGTACAGGGGAAAGGGGAGACCCAGTACTTC.

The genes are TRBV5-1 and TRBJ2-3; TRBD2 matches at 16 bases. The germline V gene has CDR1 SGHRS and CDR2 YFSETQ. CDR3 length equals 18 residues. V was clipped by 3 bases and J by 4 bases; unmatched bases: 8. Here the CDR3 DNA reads TGCGCCAGCAGCTCCCCCCTTGGGACTAGCGGGAGGGCAGATACGCAGTATTTT. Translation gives CASSSPLGTSGRADTQYF.

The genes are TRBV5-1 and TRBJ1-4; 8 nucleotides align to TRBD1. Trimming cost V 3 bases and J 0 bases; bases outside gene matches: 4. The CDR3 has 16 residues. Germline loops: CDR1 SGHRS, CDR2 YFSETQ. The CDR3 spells CASSSGQDSTNEKLFF. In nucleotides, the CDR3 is TGCGCCAGCAGCTCGGGACAGGATTCAACTAATGAAAAACTGTTTTTT. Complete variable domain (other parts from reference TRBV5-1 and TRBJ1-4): KAGVTQTPRYLIKTRGQQVTLSCSPISGHRSVSWYQQTPGQGLQFLFEYFSETQRNKGNFPGRFSGRQFSNSRSEMNVSTLELGDSALYLCASSSGQDSTNEKLFFGSGTQLSVL.

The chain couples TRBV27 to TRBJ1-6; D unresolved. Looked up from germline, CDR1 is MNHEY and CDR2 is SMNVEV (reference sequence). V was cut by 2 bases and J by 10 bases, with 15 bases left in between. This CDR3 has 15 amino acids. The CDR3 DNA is TGTGCCAGCAGTTTACAGCGGGGAGTGGGATCACCCCTCCACTTT. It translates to CASSLQRGVGSPLHF.

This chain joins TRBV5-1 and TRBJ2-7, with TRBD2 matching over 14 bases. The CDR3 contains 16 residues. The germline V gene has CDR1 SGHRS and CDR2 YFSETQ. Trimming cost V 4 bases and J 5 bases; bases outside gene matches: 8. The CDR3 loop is CASSPGLAGESNEQYF. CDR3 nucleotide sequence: TGCGCCAGCAGCCCGGGACTAGCGGGAGAGTCGAACGAGCAGTACTTC. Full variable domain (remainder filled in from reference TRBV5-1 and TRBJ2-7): KAGVTQTPRYLIKTRGQQVTLSCSPISGHRSVSWYQQTPGQGLQFLFEYFSETQRNKGNFPGRFSGRQFSNSRSEMNVSTLELGDSALYLCASSPGLAGESNEQYFGPGTRLTVT.

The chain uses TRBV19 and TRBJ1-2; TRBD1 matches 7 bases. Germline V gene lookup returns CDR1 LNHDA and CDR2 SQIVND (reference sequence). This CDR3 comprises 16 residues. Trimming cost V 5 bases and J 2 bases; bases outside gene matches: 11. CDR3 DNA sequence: TGTGCCAGTAGTTCAGGACAGGACCTCGAGAACTATGGCTACACCTTC. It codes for CASSSGQDLENYGYTF.

The CDR3 here is CASSRTSGGASEQYF. The DNA of the CDR3 is TGTGCCAGCAGCCGCACTAGCGGGGGGGCCTCCGAGCAGTACTTC. This chain joins TRBV6-5 and TRBJ2-7, with 13 positions matching TRBD2. The CDR3 is 15 amino acids. J lost 6 bases, V lost 6 bases, and 8 bases had no gene match. Germline V gives CDR1 MNHEY, CDR2 SVGAGI.

CDR3 in DNA: TGCGCCAGCAGCTTTGTGGGAGATACTTACAATGAGCAGTTCTTC. Its translation is CASSFVGDTYNEQFF. The gene calls are TRBV5-1 and TRBJ2-1; TRBD2 is a possible D gene (5 bases). V was cut by 2 bases and J by 4 bases, with 13 bases left in between. In germline, CDR1 is SGHRS, CDR2 YFSETQ. The CDR3 runs 15 residues.

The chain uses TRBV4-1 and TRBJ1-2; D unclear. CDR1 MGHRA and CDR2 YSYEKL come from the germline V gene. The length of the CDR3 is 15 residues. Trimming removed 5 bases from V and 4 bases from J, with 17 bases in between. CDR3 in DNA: TGCGCCAGCAGCGCAAAAGACGTGGAGGCCTATGGCTACACCTTC. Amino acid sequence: CASSAKDVEAYGYTF.

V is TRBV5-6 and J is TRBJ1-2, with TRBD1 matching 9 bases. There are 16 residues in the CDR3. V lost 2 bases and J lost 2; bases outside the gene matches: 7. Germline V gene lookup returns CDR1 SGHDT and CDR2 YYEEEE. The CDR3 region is CASSFGYRGRNYGYTF. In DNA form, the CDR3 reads TGTGCCAGCAGCTTTGGGTACAGGGGGCGCAACTATGGCTACACCTTC.

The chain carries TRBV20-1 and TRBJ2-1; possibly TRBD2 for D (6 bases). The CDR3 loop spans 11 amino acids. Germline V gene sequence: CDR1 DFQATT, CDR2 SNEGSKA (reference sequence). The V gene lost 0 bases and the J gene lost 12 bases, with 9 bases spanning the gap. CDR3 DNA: TGCAGTGCTAGAGATCGGGACTCGCAGTTCTTC. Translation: CSARDRDSQFF.

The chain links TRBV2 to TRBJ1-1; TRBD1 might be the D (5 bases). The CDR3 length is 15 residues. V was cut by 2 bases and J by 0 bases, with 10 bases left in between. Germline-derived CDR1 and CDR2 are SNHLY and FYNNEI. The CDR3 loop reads CASSESVDMNTEAFF. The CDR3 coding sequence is TGTGCCAGCAGTGAATCTGTGGACATGAACACTGAAGCTTTCTTT.

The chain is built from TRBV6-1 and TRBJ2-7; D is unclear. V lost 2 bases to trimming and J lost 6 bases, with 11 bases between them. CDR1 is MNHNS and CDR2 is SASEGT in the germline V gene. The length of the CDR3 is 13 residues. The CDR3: CASSESPRGEQYF. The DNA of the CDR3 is TGTGCCAGCAGTGAATCCCCTAGAGGCGAGCAGTACTTC.

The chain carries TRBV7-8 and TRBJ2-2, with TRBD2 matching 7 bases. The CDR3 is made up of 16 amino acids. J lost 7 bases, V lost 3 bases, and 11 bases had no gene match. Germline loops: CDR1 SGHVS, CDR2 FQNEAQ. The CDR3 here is CASSFGSGGYSGELFF. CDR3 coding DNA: TGTGCCAGCAGCTTCGGCTCGGGGGGTTACAGCGGGGAGCTGTTTTTT.

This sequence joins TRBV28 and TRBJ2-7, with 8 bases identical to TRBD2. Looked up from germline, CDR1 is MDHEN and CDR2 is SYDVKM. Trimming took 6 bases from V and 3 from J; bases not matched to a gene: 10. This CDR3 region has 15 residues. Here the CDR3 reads CASSSREVQIYEQYF. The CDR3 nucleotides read TGTGCCAGCAGCTCGCGGGAGGTCCAAATCTACGAGCAGTACTTC.

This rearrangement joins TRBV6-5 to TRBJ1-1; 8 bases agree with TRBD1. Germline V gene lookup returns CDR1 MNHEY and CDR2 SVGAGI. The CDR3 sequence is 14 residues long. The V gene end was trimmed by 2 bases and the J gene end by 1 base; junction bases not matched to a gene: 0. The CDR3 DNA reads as TGTGCCAGCAGTTACCAGGGGGCGAACACTGAAGCTTTCTTT. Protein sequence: CASSYQGANTEAFF.

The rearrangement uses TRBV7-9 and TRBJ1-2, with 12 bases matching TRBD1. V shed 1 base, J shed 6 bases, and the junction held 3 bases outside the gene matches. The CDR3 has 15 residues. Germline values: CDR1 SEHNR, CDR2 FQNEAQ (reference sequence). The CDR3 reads CASSLEGQGANGYTF. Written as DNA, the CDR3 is TGTGCCAGCAGCTTAGAGGGACAGGGGGCTAATGGCTACACCTTC.

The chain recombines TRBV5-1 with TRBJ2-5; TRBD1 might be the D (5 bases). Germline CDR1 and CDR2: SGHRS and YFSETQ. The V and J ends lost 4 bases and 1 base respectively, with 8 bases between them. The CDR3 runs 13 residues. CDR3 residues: CASSETVQETQYF. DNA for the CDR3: TGCGCCAGCAGCGAGACAGTCCAAGAGACCCAGTACTTC.

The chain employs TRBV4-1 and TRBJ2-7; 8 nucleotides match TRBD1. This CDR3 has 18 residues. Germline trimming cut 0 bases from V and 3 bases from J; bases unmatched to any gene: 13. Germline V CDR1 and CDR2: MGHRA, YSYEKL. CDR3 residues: CASSQEGSGTGYNYEQYF. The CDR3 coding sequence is TGCGCCAGCAGCCAAGAGGGTTCCGGGACAGGCTACAACTACGAGCAGTACTTC.

The CDR3 is CAWSVPGVPAYEQYF. CDR3 sequence (DNA): TGTGCCTGGAGTGTCCCAGGGGTCCCTGCCTACGAGCAGTACTTC. The rearrangement joins TRBV30 to TRBJ2-7; D might be TRBD1 (6 bases). The germline gives CDR1 GTSNPN, CDR2 SVGIG (reference sequence). Trimming pared 0 bases from V and 2 bases from J, leaving 14 bases between. The CDR3 extends over 15 amino acids.

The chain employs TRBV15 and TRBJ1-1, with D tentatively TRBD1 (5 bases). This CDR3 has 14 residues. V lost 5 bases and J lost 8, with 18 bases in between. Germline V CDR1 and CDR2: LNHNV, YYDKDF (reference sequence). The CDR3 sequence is CATSERISGGEAFF. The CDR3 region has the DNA TGTGCCACCAGCGAACGGATATCGGGGGGGGAAGCTTTCTTT.

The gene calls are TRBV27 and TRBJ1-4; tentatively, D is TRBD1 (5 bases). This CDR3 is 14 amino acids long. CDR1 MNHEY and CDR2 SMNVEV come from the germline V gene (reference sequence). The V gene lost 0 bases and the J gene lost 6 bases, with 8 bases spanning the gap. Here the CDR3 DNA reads TGTGCCAGCAGTTTATCGGGGGGGTATGAAAAACTGTTTTTT. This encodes CASSLSGGYEKLFF.

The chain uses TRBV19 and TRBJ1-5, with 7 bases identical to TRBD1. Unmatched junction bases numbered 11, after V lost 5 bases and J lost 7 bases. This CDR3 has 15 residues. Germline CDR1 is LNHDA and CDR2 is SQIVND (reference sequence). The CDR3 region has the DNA TGTGCCAGTAGTCTACGCGACAGGGTTGTCCAGCCCCAGCATTTT. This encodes CASSLRDRVVQPQHF.